Below, one TCR beta chain is given with its context. Its antigen remains unknown. The data originate from a study of identical twins. The CDR3 contains 15 residues. Trimming shortened V by 0 bases and J by 5 bases, and 10 bases separated the two germline ends. Germline CDR1 MGHRA, CDR2 YSYEKL. TCRdb re-called the 5' RACE reads through MiXCR, storing one row per CDR3 protein. The sample includes 350,000 to 400,000 distinct CDR3 sequences, approximately 10% of them seen just once. Healthy Caucasian individuals made up all the donors. Points from the study as a whole: Conclusions relied on cross-sectional statistical analysis, not following the same donors.

Sequenced sample: naive T cells sorted from blood. This TCR was sampled from a woman in her forties or fifties in good health. The chain combines TRBV4-1 with TRBJ1-4; D call uncertain. The CDR3 DNA sequence: TGCGCCAGCAGCCAAGACCCGGGCCGGAATGAAAAACTGTTTTTT. Its translation: CASSQDPGRNEKLFF.